These 22 T cell receptor beta chains were all obtained from the same sample, sequenced in a study of T cell repertoires in ileal Crohn's disease. The sorted cells were lamina propria lymphocytes from surgical specimens, first isolated by density gradient. Libraries were prepared by immunoSEQ multiplex PCR; TCRdb keeps only in-frame clonotypes and omits some of them. The data hold some 3,500 clones, with 78% observed a single time. The sample consisted of CD4+ T cells sorted from the ileum. The receptors stem from an adult with Crohn's disease.

The rearrangement uses TRBV7-6 and TRBJ2-1, with D perhaps TRBD2 (6 bases). Trimming removed 0 bases at V and 4 bases at J, with 10 bases between. Germline CDR1 reads SGHVS; CDR2 reads FNYEAQ. This CDR3 is built from 15 residues. As DNA, the CDR3 is TGTGCCAGCAGCTTAGCGGGGGGACCATACAATGAGCAGTTCTTC. It encodes CASSLAGGPYNEQFF.

The CDR3 DNA sequence: TGTGCCTGGAGTGGAGGGCGAGATACGCAGTATTTT. Its protein is CAWSGGRDTQYF. The V and J genes are TRBV30 and TRBJ2-3; D might be TRBD2 (5 bases). Germline CDR1 and CDR2: GTSNPN and SVGIG (reference sequence). This CDR3 is built from 12 residues. V dropped 1 base and J dropped 5 bases, with 7 bases sitting between them.

The gene calls are TRBV28 and TRBJ1-1; no clear D gene. The CDR3 has 12 residues. Trimming pared 7 bases from V and 6 bases from J, leaving 12 bases between. CDR1 is MDHEN, CDR2 SYDVKM, per germline. The CDR3 DNA follows: TGTGCCAGCACGCGCGTCAGCGCTGAAGCTTTCTTT. Encoded protein: CASTRVSAEAFF.

This clone was counted once. This chain uses TRBV10-1 with TRBJ2-1; 9 bases map to TRBD2. This CDR3 has 15 amino acids. In germline, CDR1 is WNHNN, CDR2 SYGVQD (reference sequence). The J segment lost 2 bases and the V segment lost 4 bases, leaving 3 bases of the junction unmatched. CDR3 loop: CASSAGGGAYNEQFF. CDR3 nucleotide sequence: TGCGCCAGCAGTGCGGGCGGGGGGGCCTACAATGAGCAGTTCTTC.

The V call is TRBV27, the J call TRBJ1-2; D gene ambiguous. V was trimmed by 8 bases and J by 7 bases, leaving 14 bases between them. CDR1 is MNHEY, CDR2 SMNVEV, per germline (reference sequence). The CDR3 consists of 12 residues. The CDR3 is CASRDTVGGYTF. The CDR3 coding sequence is TGTGCCAGCCGTGACACGGTCGGTGGCTACACCTTC.

This clone has just a few counts. The chain has TRBV6-5 and TRBJ1-2; 10 nucleotides line up with TRBD1. Germline trimming cut 6 bases from V and 6 bases from J; bases unmatched to any gene: 7. The germline V gene encodes CDR1 MNHEY and CDR2 SVGAGI. The length of the CDR3 is 14 residues. The chain's CDR3 is CASSMGQGNNGYTF. In DNA form, the CDR3 reads TGTGCCAGCAGCATGGGACAGGGGAACAATGGCTACACCTTC.

The V call is TRBV5-1, the J call TRBJ1-1; D may be TRBD1 (5 bases). The CDR3 runs 15 residues. V was pared by 0 bases and J by 4 bases, with 13 bases between. The germline V gene encodes CDR1 SGHRS and CDR2 YFSETQ. This CDR3 is CASSLATGGSTEAFF. The CDR3 DNA sequence: TGCGCCAGCAGCTTGGCTACGGGGGGAAGCACTGAAGCTTTCTTT.

The chain uses TRBV7-2 and TRBJ2-7; D unclear. V gave up 3 bases and J gave up 7 bases, with 10 bases separating them. This CDR3 is 12 amino acids long. Germline CDR1 and CDR2: SGHTA and FQGNSA. CDR3 sequence (DNA): TGTGCCAGCAGCTTCGTAGTGCGGGAGCAGTACTTC. Encoded protein: CASSFVVREQYF.

This sequence joins TRBV25-1 and TRBJ1-2; D remains unclear. The germline V and J ends were trimmed by 5 bases and 4 bases, with 8 bases remaining between them. Germline-derived CDR1 and CDR2 are MGHDK and SYGVNS. The CDR3 runs 12 residues. The CDR3 spells CASSPRVYGYTF. In DNA form, the CDR3 reads TGTGCCAGCAGTCCGCGGGTCTATGGCTACACCTTC.

In DNA form, the CDR3 reads TGTGCCAGCAGCTTAGGGGACAGTAGCGAGCAGTACTTC. It codes for CASSLGDSSEQYF. The gene calls are TRBV7-3 and TRBJ2-7; TRBD1 aligns across 7 bases. The CDR3 length is 13 residues. The ends lost 2 bases at V and 6 bases at J; junction bases unmatched: 4. CDR1 is SGHTA and CDR2 is FQGTGA in the germline V gene.

V is TRBV19 and J is TRBJ2-1, with no clear D. Trimming cost V 5 bases and J 5 bases, with 19 bases left between them. CDR3 length: 16 residues. The germline V gene has CDR1 LNHDA and CDR2 SQIVND (reference sequence). CDR3 nucleotide sequence: TGTGCCAGTAGTTCCCCCATCCTACTCAACCACAATGAGCAGTTCTTC. Translating gives CASSSPILLNHNEQFF.

V usage is TRBV4-1 and J usage is TRBJ1-5; D is uncertain. Germline CDR1 is MGHRA and CDR2 is YSYEKL. V gave up 1 base and J gave up 0 bases, with 7 bases separating them. The CDR3 has 15 residues. CDR3 sequence (DNA): TGCGCCAGCAGCCAAGGGCAGGTTAGCAATCAGCCCCAGCATTTT. It is translated as CASSQGQVSNQPQHF.

The chain combines TRBV19 with TRBJ2-1; 11 bases fit TRBD2. The CDR3 runs to 18 residues. The V gene end was trimmed by 4 bases and the J gene end by 5 bases; junction bases not matched to a gene: 13. Per the germline V gene, CDR1 is LNHDA and CDR2 is SQIVND (reference sequence). CDR3 DNA: TGTGCCAGTAGTAGGGACGGGGCTACTAGCGGGGGAAACAATGAGCAGTTCTTC. Protein: CASSRDGATSGGNNEQFF. Drawing the rest from reference TRBV19 and TRBJ2-1, the complete variable domain is DGGITQSPKYLFRKEGQNVTLSCEQNLNHDAMYWYRQDPGQGLRLIYYSQIVNDFQKGDIAEGYSVSREKKESFPLTVTSAQKNPTAFYLCASSRDGATSGGNNEQFFGPGTRLTVL.

This chain joins TRBV19 and TRBJ2-7; weak D call: TRBD1 (5 bases). The CDR3 length is 12 residues. Germline V lookup: CDR1 LNHDA, CDR2 SQIVND (reference sequence). Trimming left V 3 bases short and J 4 bases short, with 7 bases between. DNA for the CDR3: TGTGCCAGTAGTATTCAGGGTTACGAGCAGTACTTC. Translating it yields CASSIQGYEQYF.

The chain joins TRBV7-2 to TRBJ2-1; possibly TRBD1 for D (5 bases). Germline assignment: CDR1 SGHTA and CDR2 FQGNSA. The CDR3 is made up of 15 amino acids. Trimming left V 2 bases short and J 9 bases short, with 17 bases between. Here the CDR3 reads CASSLLGSGQGEQFF. In DNA, the CDR3 is TGTGCCAGCAGCTTATTAGGGTCAGGTCAGGGTGAGCAGTTCTTC.

V and J are TRBV10-3 and TRBJ2-1; 7 nucleotides agree with TRBD1. The CDR3 length is 15 residues. The junction had 8 bases not matched to a gene; V was cut back by 4 bases and J by 5 bases. Germline values: CDR1 ENHRY, CDR2 SYGVKD. This CDR3 is CAISGQGGGHNEQFF. In nucleotides, the CDR3 is TGTGCCATCAGTGGACAGGGTGGAGGACACAATGAGCAGTTCTTC.

The V call is TRBV5-4, the J call TRBJ2-3, with D possibly being TRBD1 (7 bases). Looked up from germline, CDR1 is SGHNT and CDR2 is YYREEE (reference sequence). The CDR3 covers 17 residues. V was cut by 5 bases and J by 3 bases, with 22 bases left in between. The CDR3 here is CASSPRQGGIRTDTQYF. In DNA form, the CDR3 reads TGTGCCAGCAGTCCAAGACAGGGCGGGATTCGAACAGATACGCAGTATTTT.

The chain employs TRBV5-1 and TRBJ2-7, with 8 positions matching TRBD1. Germline values: CDR1 SGHRS, CDR2 YFSETQ. V was clipped by 8 bases and J by 3 bases; unmatched bases: 22. CDR3 size: 18 residues. CDR3 sequence (DNA): TGCGCCAGTCGGATATCGGACAGGGTTAGAGATTGGGTCTACGAGCAGTACTTC. Amino acids: CASRISDRVRDWVYEQYF.

This rearrangement joins TRBV7-2 to TRBJ1-5, with TRBD1 matching over 9 bases. Germline CDR1 SGHTA, CDR2 FQGNSA. J gave up 4 bases and V 3 bases, and 4 bases lay outside the gene matches. The CDR3 extends over 15 amino acids. Here the CDR3 reads CASSFGQGLNQPQHF. In DNA, the CDR3 is TGTGCCAGCAGCTTCGGACAGGGGTTAAATCAGCCCCAGCATTTT.

The chain carries TRBV9 and TRBJ1-4; tentative D call: TRBD1 (5 bases). The CDR3 contains 15 residues. V was shortened by 4 bases and J by 4 bases, with 14 bases between the two germline ends. Germline assignment: CDR1 SGDLS and CDR2 YYNGEE. The CDR3 DNA reads TGTGCCAGCAGCCCAGGGTCAGTTTATAATGAAAAACTGTTTTTT. This translates into CASSPGSVYNEKLFF. Using reference TRBV9 and TRBJ1-4 for the parts outside the CDR3, the full variable domain is DSGVTQTPKHLITATGQRVTLRCSPRSGDLSVYWYQQSLDQGLQFLIQYYNGEERAKGNILERFSAQQFPDLHSELNLSSLELGDSALYFCASSPGSVYNEKLFFGSGTQLSVL.

The chain is built from TRBV5-6 and TRBJ2-3; the match to TRBD2 covers 12 bases. Losses at the gene ends were 5 bases for V and 4 bases for J; bases not matched to a gene: 5. The germline gives CDR1 SGHDT, CDR2 YYEEEE. This CDR3 has 15 residues. DNA of the CDR3: TGTGCCAGCAGGCTCCTAGCGGGGGGGCCAGATACGCAGTATTTT. It translates to CASRLLAGGPDTQYF. The whole variable domain, remainder taken from reference TRBV5-6 and TRBJ2-3, is DAGVTQSPTHLIKTRGQQVTLRCSPKSGHDTVSWYQQALGQGPQFIFQYYEEEERQRGNFPDRFSGHQFPNYSSELNVNALLLGDSALYLCASRLLAGGPDTQYFGPGTRLTVL.

This rearrangement joins TRBV5-6 to TRBJ1-5, with D unclear. The germline V and J ends were trimmed by 2 bases and 4 bases, with 16 bases remaining between them. Germline values: CDR1 SGHDT, CDR2 YYEEEE. The CDR3 runs to 16 residues. CDR3 amino acids: CASSFGPLGPNQPQHF. The CDR3, as DNA: TGTGCCAGCAGCTTTGGGCCCCTCGGCCCAAATCAGCCCCAGCATTTT.